These T cell receptor beta chains were read from a single sample in a study of cytomegalovirus exposure and HLA in healthy donors. Method: immunoSEQ multiplex PCR; TCRdb's copy keeps in-frame clones and lacks some. The sample includes some 250,000 clones, about four fifths of them seen just once. The sample taken for sequencing was PBMCs. The receptors were gathered from a woman in her 40s in good health and CMV-seropositive. The CDR3 runs from the conserved cysteine through the conserved F or W. The order of the fields is clone size, V gene, CDR3 protein. Expanded clones are given a class, and other clones once, few, many or no size at all.

-,TRBV11-3,CAGKVGGGGTDTQYF
few,TRBV7-9,CSSTTYRGQGANYGYTF
-,TRBV7-2,CASSRTSGGPGEQFF
-,TRBV15,CATSRDMGQRYSPLHF
-,TRBV5-6,CASSRRGTYNSPLHF
-,TRBV7-2,CASSLGGLPQETQYF
-,TRBV6-5,CASRTEGVANSPLHF
-,TRBV9,CASSVRYNEQFF
-,TRBV5-1,CASRWGGGTEAFF
-,TRBV5-6,CASSGTVHHEQYF
-,TRBV4-1,CASSQQTGKETQYF
few,TRBV25-1,CASSEPQGDPGRETQYF
-,TRBV7-9,CASSSTRGRESGELFF
-,TRBV6-1,CASSITGNYNEQFF
-,TRBV7-9,CASSFPRLADSSYNEQFF
-,TRBV5-6,CASSLAGNTEAFF
-,TRBV10-3,CASGQGTMNTEAFF
-,TRBV5-5,CASSLVNLRDRSYEQYF
-,TRBV27,CASSSAGASGRTEAFF
-,TRBV5-1,CASSSAGELSEAFF
-,TRBV4-1,CASSLGRGNYGYTF
-,TRBV30,CAWSTQGNQPQHF
-,TRBV4-2,CASSPSPGTSKYEQYF
-,TRBV7-9,CSSSLDEGVFYEQYF
-,TRBV11-2,CASSYHRGNTEAFF
-,TRBV19,CASSIGAGGRAVGEQYF
once,TRBV4-3,CASSPTHGGETQYF
-,TRBV28,CASSLSGYGYTF
-,TRBV19,CASKRQGSSGANVLTF
-,TRBV27,CASARYGTGREKLFF
-,TRBV5-6,CASSFGRGRGPYGYTF
-,TRBV4-1,CASSRPRGFNYNEQFF
few,TRBV11-3,CASSPVGLAGAKNIQYF
once,TRBV28,CASGLRQGEIEAFF
-,TRBV7-9,CASSLSRGTDTQYF
-,TRBV5-1,CASSPGGGPYEQYF
-,TRBV19,CASSMGQGGREQYF
-,TRBV5-5,CASSKETGNNSPLHF
-,TRBV6-1,CASSTDRGSYGYTF
once,TRBV9,CASSGAGGGAYEQYF
-,TRBV6-5,CASSYYGLVPLNEQFF
-,TRBV19,CASTSGGAEQYF
few,TRBV28,CASSLTQGYGYEQYF
-,TRBV7-2,CASSPRTGDTEAFF
-,TRBV10-3,CAISESGGLLQDLTF
-,TRBV7-2,CASSLGQWNEKLFF
-,TRBV7-9,CASSLVGTSGRARNEQFF
few,TRBV7-9,CSSSPPGGEQFF
once,TRBV6-5,CASSFGGYEQYF
-,TRBV30,CAQGHLNTEAFF
-,TRBV23-1,CASSQRRGCSNEKLFF
once,TRBV14,CASRPSGAYEQYF
-,TRBV7-2,CASSLMTGTGAPLHF
-,TRBV29-1,CSAEQGEQYF
-,TRBV7-3,CASSSGAANNSPLHF
once,TRBV29-1,CSASGEGSGYTF
-,TRBV6-5,CASSVAGMGSYEQYF